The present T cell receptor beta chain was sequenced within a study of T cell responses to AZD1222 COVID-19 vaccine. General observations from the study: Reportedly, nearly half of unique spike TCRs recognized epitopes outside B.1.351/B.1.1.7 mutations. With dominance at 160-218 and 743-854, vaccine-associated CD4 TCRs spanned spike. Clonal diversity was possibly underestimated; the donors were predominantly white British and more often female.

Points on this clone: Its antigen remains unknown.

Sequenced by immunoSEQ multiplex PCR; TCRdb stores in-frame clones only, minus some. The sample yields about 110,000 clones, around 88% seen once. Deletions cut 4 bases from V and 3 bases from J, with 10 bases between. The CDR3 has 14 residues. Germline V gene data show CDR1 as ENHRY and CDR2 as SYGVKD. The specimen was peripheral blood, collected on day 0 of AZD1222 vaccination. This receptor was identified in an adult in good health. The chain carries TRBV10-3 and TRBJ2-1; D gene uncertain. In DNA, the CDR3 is TGTGCCATCAGTGCGGTAGAGAACTACAATGAGCAGTTCTTC. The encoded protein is CAISAVENYNEQFF.